This passage covers 2 T cell receptor beta chains from one sample sequenced in a study of blood T cell repertoires in COVID-19. Sequenced by immunoSEQ multiplex PCR; TCRdb stores in-frame clones only, minus some. The sample has 200,000 to 250,000 clones, approximately 84% seen once. Sequencing was carried out using PBMCs or T cells enriched from blood (not recorded which). The receptors stem from a man in his sixties who had recovered from COVID-19.

CDR3 sequence: CASSRDRAGYTF. The CDR3 DNA sequence: TGTGCCAGCAGCCGGGACAGGGCTGGCTACACCTTC. This chain joins TRBV6-5 and TRBJ1-2; the match to TRBD1 covers 9 bases. Trimming at V came to 6 bases and at J to 7 bases, leaving 3 bases not matched to a gene. The CDR3 spans 12 residues. In germline, CDR1 is MNHEY, CDR2 SVGAGI.

The V call is TRBV19, the J call TRBJ2-1; 13 bases line up with TRBD2. With 7 bases clipped from V and 10 bases from J, the junction kept 25 bases outside the gene matches. The CDR3 extends over 20 amino acids. CDR1 and CDR2 from the germline V gene are LNHDA and SQIVND (reference sequence). DNA for the CDR3: TGTGCCAGTAATCTCGCTAGACTAGCGGGGGGCCGGGGGGACCCCCAGGAGCAGTTCTTC. Its translation: CASNLARLAGGRGDPQEQFF.